This T cell receptor beta chain was found in a study of blood T cell repertoires in COVID-19. Study background: Material from acute and convalescent COVID-19 was sourced from the United States, Italy and Spain. Sources were T cells, B-cell-depleted T cells, or PBMCs; the material itself was cDNA or gDNA.

Original processing notes: Reference gene primer amplification gave estimated nucleated cell counts. TCRdb's copy holds only in-frame clones and misses some; the assay was immunoSEQ multiplex PCR. V and J calls and clone size are as listed in that table; D and trimming were resolved from the DNA. The table shows over 20,000 clones, with 91% occurring only once. The sample was peripheral blood. The origin of this receptor is a man aged 70 or older with active COVID-19.

The CDR3 DNA reads TGTGCCAGCAGCGTTGGCGGGCAAGAGACCCAGTACTTC. It yields the protein CASSVGGQETQYF. This chain connects TRBV9 to TRBJ2-5; TRBD2 might be the D (5 bases). The CDR3 totals 13 residues. Between the trimmed V and J ends, which lost 2 bases and 2 bases, there was a span of 7 bases. Germline V gene data show CDR1 as SGDLS and CDR2 as YYNGEE.